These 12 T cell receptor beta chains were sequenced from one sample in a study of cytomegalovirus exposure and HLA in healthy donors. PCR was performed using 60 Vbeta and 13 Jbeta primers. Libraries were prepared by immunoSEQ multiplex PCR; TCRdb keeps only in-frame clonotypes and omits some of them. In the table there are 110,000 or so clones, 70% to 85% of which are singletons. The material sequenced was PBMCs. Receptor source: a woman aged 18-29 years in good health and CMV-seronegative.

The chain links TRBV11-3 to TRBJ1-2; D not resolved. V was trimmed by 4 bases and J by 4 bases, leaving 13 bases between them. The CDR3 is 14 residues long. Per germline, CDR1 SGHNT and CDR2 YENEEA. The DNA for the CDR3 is TGTGCCAGCAGCTCAATGGACGGGATCTATGGCTACACCTTC. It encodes CASSSMDGIYGYTF.

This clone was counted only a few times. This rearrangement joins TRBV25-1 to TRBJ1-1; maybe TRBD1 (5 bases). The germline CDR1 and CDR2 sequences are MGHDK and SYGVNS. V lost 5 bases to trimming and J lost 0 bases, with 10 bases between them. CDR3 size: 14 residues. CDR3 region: CASSRLGVNTEAFF. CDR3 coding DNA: TGTGCCAGCAGTAGGTTAGGGGTGAACACTGAAGCTTTCTTT.

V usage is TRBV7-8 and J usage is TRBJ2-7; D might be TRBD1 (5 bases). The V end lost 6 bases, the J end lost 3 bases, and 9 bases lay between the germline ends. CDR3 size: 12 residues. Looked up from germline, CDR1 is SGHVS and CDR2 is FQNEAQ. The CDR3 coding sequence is TGTGCCAGCAGGGACAAAATCTACGAGCAGTACTTC. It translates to CASRDKIYEQYF.

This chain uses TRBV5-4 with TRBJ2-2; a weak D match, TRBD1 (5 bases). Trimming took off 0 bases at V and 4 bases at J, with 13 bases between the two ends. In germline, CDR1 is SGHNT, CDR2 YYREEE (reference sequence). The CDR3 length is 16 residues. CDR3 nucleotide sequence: TGTGCCAGCAGCTTGGATCCCAGGGCCGCCACCGGGGAGCTGTTTTTT. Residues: CASSLDPRAATGELFF. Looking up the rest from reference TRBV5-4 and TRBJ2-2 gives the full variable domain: ETGVTQSPTHLIKTRGQQVTLRCSSQSGHNTVSWYQQALGQGPQFIFQYYREEENGRGNFPPRFSGLQFPNYSSELNVNALELDDSALYLCASSLDPRAATGELFFGEGSRLTVL.

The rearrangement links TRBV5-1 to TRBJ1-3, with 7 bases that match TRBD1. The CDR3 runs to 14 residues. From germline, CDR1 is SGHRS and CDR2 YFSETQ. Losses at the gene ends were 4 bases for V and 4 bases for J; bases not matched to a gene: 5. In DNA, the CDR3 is TGCGCCAGCAGCCCGACAGGGACGGGAAACACCATATATTTT. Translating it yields CASSPTGTGNTIYF.

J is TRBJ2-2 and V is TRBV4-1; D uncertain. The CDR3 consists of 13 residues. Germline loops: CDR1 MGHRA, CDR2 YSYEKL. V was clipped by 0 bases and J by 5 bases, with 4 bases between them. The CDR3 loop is CASSQDATGELFF. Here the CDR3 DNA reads TGCGCCAGCAGCCAAGACGCGACCGGGGAGCTGTTTTTT.

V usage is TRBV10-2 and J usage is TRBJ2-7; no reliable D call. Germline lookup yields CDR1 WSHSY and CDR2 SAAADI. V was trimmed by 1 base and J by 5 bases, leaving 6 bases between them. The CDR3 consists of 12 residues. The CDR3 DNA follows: TGCGCCAGCAGTGAGTATGGAGACGAGCAGTACGTC. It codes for CASSEYGDEQYV.

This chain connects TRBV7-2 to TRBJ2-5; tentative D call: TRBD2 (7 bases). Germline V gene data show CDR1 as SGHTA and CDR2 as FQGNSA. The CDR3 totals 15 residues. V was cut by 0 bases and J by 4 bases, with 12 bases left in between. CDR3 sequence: CASSLAGGQSETQYF. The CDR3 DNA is TGTGCCAGCAGCTTAGCGGGGGGGCAATCAGAGACCCAGTACTTC.

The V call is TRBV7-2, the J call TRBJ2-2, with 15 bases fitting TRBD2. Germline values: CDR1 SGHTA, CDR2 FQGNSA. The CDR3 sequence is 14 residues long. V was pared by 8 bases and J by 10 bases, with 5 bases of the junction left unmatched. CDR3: CASRGTSGGLELFF. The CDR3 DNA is TGTGCCAGCCGTGGGACTAGCGGGGGGTTGGAGCTGTTTTTT.

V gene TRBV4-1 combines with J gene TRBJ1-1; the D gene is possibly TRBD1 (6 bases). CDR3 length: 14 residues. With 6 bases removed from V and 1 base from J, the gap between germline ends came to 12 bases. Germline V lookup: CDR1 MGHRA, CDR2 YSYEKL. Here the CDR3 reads CASRRRTENTEAFF. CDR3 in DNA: TGCGCCAGCAGACGAAGGACAGAGAACACTGAAGCTTTCTTT.

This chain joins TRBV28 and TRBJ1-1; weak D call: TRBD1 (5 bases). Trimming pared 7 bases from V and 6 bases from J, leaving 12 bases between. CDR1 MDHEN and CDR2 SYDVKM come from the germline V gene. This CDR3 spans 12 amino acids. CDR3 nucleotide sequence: TGTGCCAGCACTCACAGGACCCCTGAAGCTTTCTTT. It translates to CASTHRTPEAFF. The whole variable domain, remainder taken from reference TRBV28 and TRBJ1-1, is DVKVTQSSRYLVKRTGEKVFLECVQDMDHENMFWYRQDPGLGLRLIYFSYDVKMKEKGDIPEGYSVSREKKERFSLILESASTNQTSMYLCASTHRTPEAFFGQGTRLTVV.

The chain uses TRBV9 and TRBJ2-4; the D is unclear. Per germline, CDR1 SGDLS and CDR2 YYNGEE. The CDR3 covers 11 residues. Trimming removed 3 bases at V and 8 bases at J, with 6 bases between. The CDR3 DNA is TGTGCCAGCAGCGGCCGGGACATTCAGTACTTC. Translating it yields CASSGRDIQYF.